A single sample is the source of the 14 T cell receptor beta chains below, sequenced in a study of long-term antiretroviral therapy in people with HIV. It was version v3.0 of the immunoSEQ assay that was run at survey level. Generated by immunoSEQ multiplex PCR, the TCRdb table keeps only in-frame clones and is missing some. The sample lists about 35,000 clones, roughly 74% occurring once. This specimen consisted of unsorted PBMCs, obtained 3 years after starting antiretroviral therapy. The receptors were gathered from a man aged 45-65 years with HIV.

In DNA, the CDR3 is TGTGCCAGCAGCCCGGGTCGAGAAAAACTGTTTTTT. It is translated as CASSPGREKLFF. The genes are TRBV6-6 and TRBJ1-4; D is uncertain. The V and J ends lost 6 bases and 8 bases respectively, with 10 bases between them. Germline CDR1 MNHNY, CDR2 SVGAGI (reference sequence). This CDR3 is 12 amino acids long.

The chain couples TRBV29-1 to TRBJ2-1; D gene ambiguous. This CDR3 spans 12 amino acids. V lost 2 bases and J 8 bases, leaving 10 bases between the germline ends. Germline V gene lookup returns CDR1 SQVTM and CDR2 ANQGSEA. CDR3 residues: CSVERARDEQFF. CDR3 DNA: TGCAGCGTTGAAAGGGCTCGGGATGAGCAGTTCTTC.

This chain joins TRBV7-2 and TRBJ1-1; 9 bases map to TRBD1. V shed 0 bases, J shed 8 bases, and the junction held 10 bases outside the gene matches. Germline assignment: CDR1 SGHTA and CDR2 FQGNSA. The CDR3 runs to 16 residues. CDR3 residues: CASSLATGGGLSEAFF. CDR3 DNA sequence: TGTGCCAGCAGCTTAGCCACAGGGGGCGGGCTCTCCGAAGCTTTCTTT. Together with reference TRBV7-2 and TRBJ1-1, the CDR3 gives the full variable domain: GAGVSQSPSNKVTEKGKDVELRCDPISGHTALYWYRQSLGQGLEFLIYFQGNSAPDKSGLPSDRFSAERTGGSVSTLTIQRTQQEDSAVYLCASSLATGGGLSEAFFGQGTRLTVV.

CDR3: CATSREGQTPNTGELFF. For the CDR3, the DNA is TGTGCCACCAGCAGAGAGGGACAGACGCCGAACACCGGGGAGCTGTTTTTT. The chain employs TRBV15 and TRBJ2-2, with 7 nucleotides matching TRBD1. Germline loops: CDR1 LNHNV, CDR2 YYDKDF (reference sequence). The CDR3 extends over 17 amino acids. Losses at the gene ends were 0 bases for V and 0 bases for J; bases not matched to a gene: 4.

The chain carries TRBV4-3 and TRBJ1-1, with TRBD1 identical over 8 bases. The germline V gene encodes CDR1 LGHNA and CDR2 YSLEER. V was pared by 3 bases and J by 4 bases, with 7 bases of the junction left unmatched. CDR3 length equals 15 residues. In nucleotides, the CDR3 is TGCGCCAGCAGCCACGGACAGGGTTTGGTCACTGAAGCTTTCTTT. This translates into CASSHGQGLVTEAFF.

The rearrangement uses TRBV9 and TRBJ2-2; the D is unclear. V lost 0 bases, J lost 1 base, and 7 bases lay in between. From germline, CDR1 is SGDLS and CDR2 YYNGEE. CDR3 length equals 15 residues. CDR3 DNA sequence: TGTGCCAGCAGCGTAGGGTCCCGGAACACCGGGGAGCTGTTTTTT. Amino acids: CASSVGSRNTGELFF.

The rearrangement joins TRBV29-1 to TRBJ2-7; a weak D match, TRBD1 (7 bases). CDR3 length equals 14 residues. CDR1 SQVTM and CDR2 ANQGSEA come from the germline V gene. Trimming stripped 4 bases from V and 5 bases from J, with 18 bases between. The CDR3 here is CSVAPRQGGNEQYF. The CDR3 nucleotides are TGCAGCGTTGCCCCCCGACAGGGAGGTAACGAGCAGTACTTC.

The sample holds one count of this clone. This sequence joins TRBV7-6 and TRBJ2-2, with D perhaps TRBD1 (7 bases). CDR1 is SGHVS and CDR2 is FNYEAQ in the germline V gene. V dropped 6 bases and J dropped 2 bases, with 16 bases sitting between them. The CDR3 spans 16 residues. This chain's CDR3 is CASSYHQGGNTGELFF. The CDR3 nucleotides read TGTGCCAGCAGTTACCACCAGGGGGGTAACACCGGGGAGCTGTTTTTT.

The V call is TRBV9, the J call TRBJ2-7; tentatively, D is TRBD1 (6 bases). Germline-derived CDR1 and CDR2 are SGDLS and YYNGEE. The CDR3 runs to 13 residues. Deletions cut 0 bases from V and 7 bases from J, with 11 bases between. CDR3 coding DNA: TGTGCCAGCAGCGTAGAACAGGGTGAAGAGCAGTACTTC. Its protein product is CASSVEQGEEQYF.

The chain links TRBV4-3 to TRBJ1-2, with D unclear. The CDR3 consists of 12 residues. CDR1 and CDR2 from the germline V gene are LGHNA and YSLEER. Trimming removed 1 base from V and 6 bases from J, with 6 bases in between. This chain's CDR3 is CASSQGHHGYTF. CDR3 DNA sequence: TGCGCCAGCAGCCAAGGACATCATGGCTACACCTTC.

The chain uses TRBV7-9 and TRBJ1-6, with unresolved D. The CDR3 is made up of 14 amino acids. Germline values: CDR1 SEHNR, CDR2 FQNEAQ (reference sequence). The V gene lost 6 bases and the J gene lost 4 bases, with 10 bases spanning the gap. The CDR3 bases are TGTGCCAGCAGTCACGGGCAATATAATTCACCCCTCCACTTT. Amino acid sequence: CASSHGQYNSPLHF.

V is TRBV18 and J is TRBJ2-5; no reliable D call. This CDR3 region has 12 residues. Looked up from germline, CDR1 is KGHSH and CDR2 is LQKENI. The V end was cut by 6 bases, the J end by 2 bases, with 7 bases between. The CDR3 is CASSIGQETQYF. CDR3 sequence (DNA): TGTGCCAGCTCCATAGGACAAGAGACCCAGTACTTC.

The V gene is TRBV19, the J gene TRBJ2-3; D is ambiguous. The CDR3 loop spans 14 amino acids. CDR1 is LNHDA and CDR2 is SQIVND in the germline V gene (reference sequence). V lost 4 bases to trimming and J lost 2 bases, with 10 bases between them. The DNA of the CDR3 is TGTGCCAGTAGTACGCGAGGCCCCACAGATACGCAGTATTTT. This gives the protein CASSTRGPTDTQYF.

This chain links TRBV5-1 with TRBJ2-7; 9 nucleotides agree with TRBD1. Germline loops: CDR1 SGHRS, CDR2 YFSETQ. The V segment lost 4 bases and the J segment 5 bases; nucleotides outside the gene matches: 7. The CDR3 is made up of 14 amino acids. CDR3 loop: CASSTGTGSDEQYF. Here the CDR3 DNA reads TGCGCCAGCAGCACCGGGACAGGGTCCGACGAGCAGTACTTC.